This T cell receptor (beta chain) was identified in a study of T cells in Graves' hyperthyroidism and ophthalmopathy. This clonotype has only a few counts. Patients affected by ophthalmopathy presented a Clinical Activity Score of at least 3, a NOSPECS grade of at least 4, and disease duration below 3 months. The authors obtained PBMCs from around 11 ml of fresh peripheral blood. Amplification yielded TCR beta CDR3 regions, with RNA transcripts as the source. With the HTBI primer set, the TCR CDR3 went through a first round of RT-PCR. TCRdb re-analysed the multiplex PCR reads in MiXCR, keeping a single row per CDR3 protein. This sample carries about 520,000 distinct CDR3 sequences, around a quarter of them seen once, and the ten largest clones take 10% to 12%. Sequenced sample: blood. This clonotype was obtained from a woman under 40 with Graves' ophthalmopathy.

CDR3 bases: TGTGCCAGCAGTTACTCCTCGGGAAAACGTTCTGGGGCCAACGTCCTGACTTTC. It yields the protein CASSYSSGKRSGANVLTF. The chain employs TRBV6-2 or TRBV6-3 and TRBJ2-6, with D possibly TRBD2 on 5 matching bases. The CDR3 is 18 residues long. Germline V gene data show CDR1 as MNHEY and CDR2 as SVGEGT. V was trimmed by 0 bases and J by 1 base, leaving 13 bases between them.